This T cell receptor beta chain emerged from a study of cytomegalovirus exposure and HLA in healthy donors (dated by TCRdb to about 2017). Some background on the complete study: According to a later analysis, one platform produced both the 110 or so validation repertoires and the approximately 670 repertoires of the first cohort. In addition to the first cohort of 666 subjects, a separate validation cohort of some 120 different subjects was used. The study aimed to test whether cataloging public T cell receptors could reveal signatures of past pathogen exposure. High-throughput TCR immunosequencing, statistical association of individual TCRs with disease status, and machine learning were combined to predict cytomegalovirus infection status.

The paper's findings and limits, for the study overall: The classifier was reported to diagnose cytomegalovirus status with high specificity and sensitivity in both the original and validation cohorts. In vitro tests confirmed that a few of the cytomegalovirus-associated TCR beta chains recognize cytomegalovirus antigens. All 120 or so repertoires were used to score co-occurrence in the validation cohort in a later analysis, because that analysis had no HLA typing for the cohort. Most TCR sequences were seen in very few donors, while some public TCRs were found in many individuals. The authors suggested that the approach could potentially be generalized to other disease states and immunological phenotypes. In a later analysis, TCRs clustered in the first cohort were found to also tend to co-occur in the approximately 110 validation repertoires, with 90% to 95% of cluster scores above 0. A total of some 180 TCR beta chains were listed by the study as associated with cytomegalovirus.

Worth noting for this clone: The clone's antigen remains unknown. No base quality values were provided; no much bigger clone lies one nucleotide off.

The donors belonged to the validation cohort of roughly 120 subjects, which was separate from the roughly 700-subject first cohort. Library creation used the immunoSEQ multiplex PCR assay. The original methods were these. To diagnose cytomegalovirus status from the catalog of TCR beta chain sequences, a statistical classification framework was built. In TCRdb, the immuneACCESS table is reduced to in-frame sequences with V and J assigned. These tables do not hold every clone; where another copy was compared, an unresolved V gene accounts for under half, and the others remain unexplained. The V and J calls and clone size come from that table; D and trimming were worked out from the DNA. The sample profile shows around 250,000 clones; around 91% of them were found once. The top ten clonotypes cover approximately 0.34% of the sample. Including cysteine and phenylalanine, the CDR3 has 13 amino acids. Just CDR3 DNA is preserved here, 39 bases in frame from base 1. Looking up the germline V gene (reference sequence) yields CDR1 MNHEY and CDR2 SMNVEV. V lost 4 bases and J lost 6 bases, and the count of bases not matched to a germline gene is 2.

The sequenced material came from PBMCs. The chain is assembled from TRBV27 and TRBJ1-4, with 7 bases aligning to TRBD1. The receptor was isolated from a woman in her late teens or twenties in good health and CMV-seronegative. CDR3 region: CASSYRGHEKLFF. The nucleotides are TGTGCCAGCAGTTACAGGGGACATGAAAAACTGTTTTTT.